A single sample gave rise to the 5 T cell receptor beta chains below, sequenced in a study of blood T cell repertoires in COVID-19. TCRdb keeps only in-frame clones here, not all; method: immunoSEQ multiplex PCR. Of about 400,000 clones listed, approximately 85% are singletons. Sequencing used PBMCs or T cells enriched from blood (not recorded which). Receptors were obtained from a woman in her thirties or forties with acute COVID-19.

This clone was detected once. The rearrangement joins TRBV27 to TRBJ2-7, with D maybe TRBD2 (5 bases). The germline V and J ends were trimmed by 6 bases and 3 bases, with 15 bases remaining between them. The CDR3 runs to 14 residues. Germline CDR1 and CDR2: MNHEY and SMNVEV (reference sequence). CDR3 amino acids: CASSETKRSYEQYF. CDR3 DNA: TGTGCCAGCAGCGAAACCAAGCGGAGCTACGAGCAGTACTTC.

The chain links TRBV30 to TRBJ1-6, with a possible D match to TRBD1 (6 bases). The V gene lost 3 bases and the J gene lost 7 bases, with 16 bases spanning the gap. The CDR3 is made up of 15 amino acids. Germline V CDR1 and CDR2: GTSNPN, SVGIG (reference sequence). The CDR3 loop reads CAWRGAGTENSPLHF. The CDR3 DNA sequence: TGTGCCTGGAGGGGGGCCGGGACGGAAAATTCACCCCTCCACTTT.

This chain uses TRBV6-5 with TRBJ1-2; TRBD1 matches at 10 bases. The CDR3 is 14 amino acids. V lost 8 bases and J lost 7; bases outside the gene matches: 10. Germline-derived CDR1 and CDR2 are MNHEY and SVGAGI. CDR3 bases: TGTGCCAGCCGCTCAGGACAGGGGGATCGTGGCTACACCTTC. Protein product: CASRSGQGDRGYTF.

As concerns this clone: The same CDR3 is also encoded by other DNA sequences in this sample. The genes are TRBV29-1 and TRBJ1-2; the match to TRBD1 covers 7 bases. The V and J ends lost 5 bases and 3 bases, in that order; junction bases with no gene match: 3. This CDR3 region has 12 residues. Germline loops: CDR1 SQVTM, CDR2 ANQGSEA. CDR3 sequence (DNA): TGCAGCGTTAGAACAGGGGACTATGGCTACACCTTC. Its translation is CSVRTGDYGYTF. The complete variable domain, with remaining parts taken from reference TRBV29-1 and TRBJ1-2, reads SAVISQKPSRDICQRGTSLTIQCQVDSQVTMMFWYRQQPGQSLTLIATANQGSEATYESGFVIDKFPISRPNLTFSTLTVSNMSPEDSSIYLCSVRTGDYGYTFGSGTRLTVV.

The CDR3 reads CASSLQRGPEWGTDTQYF. DNA of the CDR3: TGTGCCAGCAGCCTCCAGCGGGGGCCGGAGTGGGGTACAGATACGCAGTATTTT. The chain is built from TRBV7-2 and TRBJ2-3; 8 nucleotides line up with TRBD2. The germline gives CDR1 SGHTA, CDR2 FQGNSA. The V gene end was trimmed by 5 bases and the J gene end by 3 bases; junction bases not matched to a gene: 16. The CDR3 length is 18 residues. The full variable domain, with the rest looked up from reference TRBV7-2 and TRBJ2-3, is GAGVSQSPSNKVTEKGKDVELRCDPISGHTALYWYRQSLGQGLEFLIYFQGNSAPDKSGLPSDRFSAERTGGSVSTLTIQRTQQEDSAVYLCASSLQRGPEWGTDTQYFGPGTRLTVL.